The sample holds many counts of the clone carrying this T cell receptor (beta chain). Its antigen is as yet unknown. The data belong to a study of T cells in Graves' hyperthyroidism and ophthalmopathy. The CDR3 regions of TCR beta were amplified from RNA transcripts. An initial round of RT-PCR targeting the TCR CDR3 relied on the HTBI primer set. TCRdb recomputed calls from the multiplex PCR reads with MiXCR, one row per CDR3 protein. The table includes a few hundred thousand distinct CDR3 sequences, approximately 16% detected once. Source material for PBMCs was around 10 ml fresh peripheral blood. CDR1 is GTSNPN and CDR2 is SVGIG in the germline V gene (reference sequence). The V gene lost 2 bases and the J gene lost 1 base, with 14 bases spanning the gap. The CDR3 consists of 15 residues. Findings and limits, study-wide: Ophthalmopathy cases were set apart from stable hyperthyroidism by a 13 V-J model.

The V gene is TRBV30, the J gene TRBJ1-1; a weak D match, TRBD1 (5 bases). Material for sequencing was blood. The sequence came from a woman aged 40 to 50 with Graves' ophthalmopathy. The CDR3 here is CAWSIMGTGNTEAFF. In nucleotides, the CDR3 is TGTGCCTGGAGTATAATGGGGACGGGGAACACTGAAGCTTTCTTT.